This entry lists 11 T cell receptor beta chains sequenced from one sample in a study of vaccination effects on CD4 cells after COVID-19 (dated by TCRdb to the early 2020s). In the ViraFEST assay, PBMC were stimulated with viral peptide pools, and antigen-specific CD4+ T cell clonotypes were then identified by expansion using TCR sequencing. After more than nine days of culture, CD4+ T cells were isolated with the EasySep CD4+ T cell isolation kit. These receptors lack a known antigen. Receptor amplification or capture employed the immunoSEQ multiplex PCR assay. Drawn from immuneACCESS, this table holds only the in-frame rearrangements with V and J called that TCRdb kept. Clones are partly lost; checked studies trace under half to an unresolved V gene and leave the rest unexplained. The sample data list 20,000 or so clones, and about three quarters of these were observed just once. The ten largest clones add up to approximately 10% of the sample.

Sequenced material: CD4+ T cells from PBMCs cultured with HCoV-229E spike peptides, taken before COVID-19 vaccination. The intended sense of this specimen's cell subset or site label: HCoV-229E spike overlapping peptide pool stimulation. These receptors originate from a human donor who received a COVID-19 vaccine.

The chain is built from TRBV18 and TRBJ1-4; 7 bases match TRBD1. The V gene end was trimmed by 3 bases and the J gene end by 5 bases; junction bases not matched to a gene: 12. Germline V lookup: CDR1 KGHSH, CDR2 LQKENI. The CDR3 totals 17 residues. The CDR3 sequence: CASSPRVRDSRNEKLFF. As DNA, the CDR3 is TGTGCCAGCTCACCCCGGGTGCGGGACAGCCGGAATGAAAAACTGTTTTTT. The variable domain in full, with the rest retrieved from reference TRBV18 and TRBJ1-4, is NAGVMQNPRHLVRRRGQEARLRCSPMKGHSHVYWYRQLPEEGLKFMVYLQKENIIDESGMPKERFSAEFPKEGPSILRIQQVVRGDSAAYFCASSPRVRDSRNEKLFFGSGTQLSVL.

The chain carries TRBV3-1 (or the pseudogene TRBV3-2) and TRBJ2-7; 12 bases fit TRBD1. This CDR3 is 16 amino acids long. J lost 5 bases, V lost 0 bases, and 5 bases had no gene match. The germline CDR1 and CDR2 sequences are LGHDT and YNNKEL (reference sequence). This CDR3 reads CASSQDPGTGGDEQYF. In DNA, the CDR3 is TGTGCCAGCAGCCAAGATCCCGGGACAGGGGGCGACGAGCAGTACTTC.

The chain links TRBV5-4 to TRBJ2-4, with no clear D. The ends were cut back, 2 bases at V and 6 bases at J, with 15 bases in the middle. The CDR3 is 15 residues long. Germline V lookup: CDR1 SGHNT, CDR2 YYREEE (reference sequence). CDR3 nucleotide sequence: TGTGCCAGCAGCTTTATTTCTGTCGAAGGAAACATTCAGTACTTC. Its protein is CASSFISVEGNIQYF.

V gene TRBV19 combines with J gene TRBJ1-1; TRBD1 matches at 7 bases. Unmatched junction bases numbered 0, after V lost 7 bases and J lost 1 base. The CDR3 runs to 12 residues. The germline CDR1 and CDR2 sequences are LNHDA and SQIVND (reference sequence). The CDR3 reads CASTGGNTEAFF. CDR3 DNA sequence: TGTGCCAGTACAGGGGGGAACACTGAAGCTTTCTTT.

The genes are TRBV6-5 and TRBJ2-2, with D possibly being TRBD2 (6 bases). Looked up from germline, CDR1 is MNHEY and CDR2 is SVGAGI. Trimming removed 6 bases at V and 6 bases at J, with 14 bases between. CDR3 length: 14 amino acids. CDR3 nucleotides: TGTGCCAGCAGAAGCACGGGGGTGGCCGGGGAGCTGTTTTTT. The encoded protein is CASRSTGVAGELFF.

V gene TRBV3-1 (or the pseudogene TRBV3-2) combines with J gene TRBJ1-2, with TRBD1 matching 9 bases. The CDR3 has 18 residues. V lost 4 bases, J lost 0 bases, and 12 bases stayed unmatched. CDR1 and CDR2 from the germline V gene are LGHDT and YNNKEL (reference sequence). CDR3 loop: CASSRGQGFSSSNYGYTF. In DNA form, the CDR3 reads TGTGCCAGCAGCCGGGGACAGGGATTTTCCAGTTCTAACTATGGCTACACCTTC.

V is TRBV30 and J is TRBJ1-2; 7 bases agree with TRBD1. J gave up 8 bases and V 4 bases, and 7 bases lay outside the gene matches. Per germline, CDR1 GTSNPN and CDR2 SVGIG (reference sequence). The CDR3 sequence is 12 residues long. The CDR3 sequence: CAWKLTGSGYTF. The CDR3 nucleotides read TGTGCCTGGAAACTGACAGGGAGCGGCTACACCTTC.

The CDR3 nucleotides are TGTGCCAGCAGGGACAGGGGCGGCCTCTATGGCTACACCTTC. Translation: CASRDRGGLYGYTF. The chain has TRBV6-5 and TRBJ1-2; 9 bases line up with TRBD1. The CDR3 totals 14 residues. Per germline, CDR1 MNHEY and CDR2 SVGAGI. J lost 4 bases, V lost 6 bases, and 6 bases had no gene match.

The chain uses TRBV11-3 and TRBJ2-1; D unclear. CDR1 SGHNT and CDR2 YENEEA come from the germline V gene. This CDR3 spans 14 amino acids. With 3 bases removed from V and 4 bases from J, the gap between germline ends came to 10 bases. For the CDR3, the DNA is TGTGCCAGCAGCTTTAGCAACACTTACAATGAGCAGTTCTTC. It is translated as CASSFSNTYNEQFF. The full variable domain, completed using reference TRBV11-3 and TRBJ2-1, is EAGVVQSPRYKIIEKKQPVAFWCNPISGHNTLYWYLQNLGQGPELLIRYENEEAVDDSQLPKDRFSAERLKGVDSTLKIQPAELGDSAVYLCASSFSNTYNEQFFGPGTRLTVL.

This clone was detected once. The chain carries TRBV6-5 and TRBJ2-2; possibly TRBD1 for D (6 bases). Per germline, CDR1 MNHEY and CDR2 SVGAGI. V gave up 0 bases and J gave up 6 bases, with 14 bases separating them. CDR3 length: 16 amino acids. As DNA, the CDR3 is TGTGCCAGCAGTTACTCTCCAGGGGTCTATGCCGGGGAGCTGTTTTTT. Its protein is CASSYSPGVYAGELFF.

The chain carries TRBV3-1 (or the pseudogene TRBV3-2) and TRBJ1-1; tentatively, D is TRBD1 (6 bases). Germline assignment: CDR1 LGHDT and CDR2 YNNKEL (reference sequence). The V end lost 1 base, the J end lost 6 bases, and 15 bases lay between the germline ends. This CDR3 has 15 amino acids. The DNA of the CDR3 is TGTGCCAGCAGCCAAGCATACAGGGTGGGTGCTGAAGCTTTCTTT. It encodes CASSQAYRVGAEAFF.